This passage covers 29 T cell receptor beta chains from one sample sequenced in a study of patients and donors after allogeneic stem cell transplantation. TCRdb fed the RT-PCR reads into MiXCR, producing one record per CDR3 protein. The profile shows about 150,000 distinct CDR3 sequences, 30% to 45% of them singletons. The sample consisted of blood, either unsorted or a sorted T cell fraction (not recorded which). These receptors were collected from a human donor who was either an allogeneic HSCT recipient or a stem cell or donor lymphocyte infusion donor (not recorded which). It is not recorded whose cells these are; they may come from a transplant donor.

This clonotype has just a few counts. It is likely a read error, because the conserved phenylalanine at the end of the CDR3 is missing. It is unclear where the CDR3 begins or ends on the DNA, so no DNA is shown, and the CDR3 is as TCRdb lists it. This CDR3 is CATSDSGDREIPL. The chain joins TRBV24-1 to TRBJ1-4; TRBD1 is taken as the D call from the table, unchecked against the DNA. Germline CDR1 reads KGHDR; CDR2 reads SFDVKD. The CDR3 region is 13 residues in length, termini included.

J is TRBJ2-1 and V is TRBV5-1; perhaps TRBD2 as D (5 bases). The V gene lost 4 bases and the J gene lost 8 bases, with 19 bases spanning the gap. Germline V gene sequence: CDR1 SGHRS, CDR2 YFSETQ. The CDR3 sequence is 15 residues long. The CDR3 reads CASSQTIAMDDEQFF. In DNA form, the CDR3 reads TGCGCCAGCAGCCAGACTATAGCGATGGACGATGAGCAGTTCTTC.

In its sample, this clonotype was seen a few times. V is TRBV10-3 and J is TRBJ2-5; D gene ambiguous. CDR3 length: 13 residues. V lost 3 bases and J lost 5, with 10 bases in between. Germline CDR1 ENHRY, CDR2 SYGVKD. CDR3 nucleotide sequence: TGTGCCATCAGTGAATCCCCGATGGAGACCCAGTACTTC. This sequence encodes CAISESPMETQYF.

This clonotype occurred once. This chain joins TRBV20-1 and TRBJ2-2, with D maybe TRBD1 (6 bases). CDR3 size: 15 residues. Germline values: CDR1 DFQATT, CDR2 SNEGSKA (reference sequence). Trimming removed 5 bases at V and 0 bases at J, with 13 bases between. The CDR3 sequence: CSAGPGQANTGELFF. Here the CDR3 DNA reads TGCAGTGCTGGCCCGGGACAAGCGAACACCGGGGAGCTGTTTTTT.

V usage is TRBV7-3 and J usage is TRBJ1-2; 7 bases are shared with TRBD1. The V and J ends lost 5 bases and 2 bases, in that order; junction bases with no gene match: 8. Germline loops: CDR1 SGHTA, CDR2 FQGTGA. The CDR3 is 15 amino acids. This CDR3 is CASSPYGQANYGYTF. In DNA, the CDR3 is TGTGCCAGCAGCCCATACGGACAGGCGAACTATGGCTACACCTTC.

The chain uses TRBV5-1 and TRBJ1-1; D is unclear. V dropped 0 bases and J dropped 2 bases, with 11 bases sitting between them. Germline lookup yields CDR1 SGHRS and CDR2 YFSETQ. CDR3 length: 15 residues. The DNA of the CDR3 is TGCGCCAGCAGCTTGGAGAGGGTAATCAACACTGAAGCTTTCTTT. Protein sequence: CASSLERVINTEAFF. Full variable domain (remainder filled in from reference TRBV5-1 and TRBJ1-1): KAGVTQTPRYLIKTRGQQVTLSCSPISGHRSVSWYQQTPGQGLQFLFEYFSETQRNKGNFPGRFSGRQFSNSRSEMNVSTLELGDSALYLCASSLERVINTEAFFGQGTRLTVV.

The chain is built from TRBV27 and TRBJ2-7, with a weak D call TRBD2 (5 bases). The germline CDR1 and CDR2 sequences are MNHEY and SMNVEV (reference sequence). Deletions cut 5 bases from V and 5 bases from J, with 19 bases between. The CDR3 is made up of 15 amino acids. This CDR3 is CASSTPMGERNEQYF. The CDR3 DNA reads TGTGCCAGCAGTACCCCGATGGGAGAAAGGAACGAGCAGTACTTC.

The chain recombines TRBV20-1 with TRBJ1-5, with no clear D. Germline values: CDR1 DFQATT, CDR2 SNEGSKA (reference sequence). V was shortened by 5 bases and J by 3 bases, with 8 bases between the two germline ends. The CDR3 has 12 amino acids. CDR3 in amino acids: CSAGGFNQPQHF. As DNA, the CDR3 is TGCAGTGCTGGCGGTTTCAATCAGCCCCAGCATTTT.

This clonotype has more than one count but fewer than ten. The chain couples TRBV9 to TRBJ1-5, with D hard to call. In germline, CDR1 is SGDLS, CDR2 YYNGEE. V dropped 0 bases and J dropped 5 bases, with 6 bases sitting between them. The CDR3 has 13 amino acids. CDR3 protein: CASSVEEDQPQHF. Here the CDR3 DNA reads TGTGCCAGCAGCGTAGAAGAAGATCAGCCCCAGCATTTT.

CDR3 DNA: TGTGCCAGCAGTCCTACAGGGTGGGCCACTGAAGCTTTCTTT. Translating it yields CASSPTGWATEAFF. The V gene is TRBV28, the J gene TRBJ1-1, with D possibly being TRBD1 (6 bases). Germline CDR1 reads MDHEN; CDR2 reads SYDVKM. The CDR3 runs to 14 residues. Trimming shortened V by 5 bases and J by 4 bases, and 14 bases separated the two germline ends.

This sequence joins TRBV28 and TRBJ1-5; the D gene is possibly TRBD1 (5 bases). The CDR3 has 15 residues. V was trimmed by 4 bases and J by 7 bases, leaving 17 bases between them. The germline V gene has CDR1 MDHEN and CDR2 SYDVKM. The CDR3 region is CASSSQGRVGQPQHF. CDR3 coding DNA: TGTGCCAGCAGTTCTCAGGGCAGGGTAGGACAGCCCCAGCATTTT.

This clonotype was observed a few times. V and J are TRBV5-1 and TRBJ2-2, with D tentatively TRBD1 (5 bases). The V end was cut by 0 bases, the J end by 1 base, with 7 bases between. This CDR3 has 15 residues. The V gene's germline CDR1 is SGHRS and CDR2 YFSETQ. The CDR3: CASSLAGKNTGELFF. CDR3 coding DNA: TGCGCCAGCAGCTTGGCAGGGAAGAACACCGGGGAGCTGTTTTTT.

This chain links TRBV20-1 with TRBJ1-5, with D tentatively TRBD1 (6 bases). Trimming shortened V by 0 bases and J by 9 bases, and 24 bases separated the two germline ends. The CDR3 has 17 residues. CDR1 DFQATT and CDR2 SNEGSKA come from the germline V gene (reference sequence). The CDR3 reads CSARDLRRTGLRRPQHF. CDR3 nucleotide sequence: TGCAGTGCTAGAGATCTAAGACGTACAGGGCTTAGAAGGCCCCAGCATTTT.

J is TRBJ2-1 and V is TRBV20-1, with unresolved D. Germline CDR1 DFQATT, CDR2 SNEGSKA (reference sequence). V was clipped by 8 bases and J by 1 base, with 15 bases between them. CDR3 length equals 14 residues. CDR3: CSRLAFGSYNEQFF. The DNA for the CDR3 is TGCAGTCGCCTGGCGTTCGGTTCCTACAATGAGCAGTTCTTC.

V usage is TRBV9 and J usage is TRBJ2-3, with D possibly matching TRBD2 (5 bases). CDR1 and CDR2 (germline): SGDLS, YYNGEE. This CDR3 is 12 amino acids long. V shed 3 bases and J shed 8 bases, with 10 bases lying between them. The CDR3: CASSENAGTQYF. The CDR3, as DNA: TGTGCCAGCAGCGAAAACGCGGGTACGCAGTATTTT.

To note about this clonotype: At one end, the junction sequence differs from germline, possibly due to a read error. The rearrangement uses TRBV11-2 and TRBJ1-1; perhaps TRBD1 as D (5 bases). The germline gives CDR1 SGHAT, CDR2 FQNNGV. The CDR3 extends over 12 amino acids. The CDR3 protein is CASSFRGNEVFF. CDR3 coding DNA: TGTGCCAGCAGCTTCCGGGGGAATGAAGTTTTCTTT.

This clonotype turned up a few times. The chain uses TRBV2 and TRBJ1-1; D is ambiguous. The V and J ends lost 8 bases and 8 bases respectively, with 9 bases between them. CDR3 length equals 10 residues. Germline CDR1 reads SNHLY; CDR2 reads FYNNEI. The CDR3 DNA sequence: TGTGCCAGCCGTCTCGGAGAAGCTTTCTTT. It yields the protein CASRLGEAFF.

V and J are TRBV12-3 or TRBV12-4 and TRBJ2-7, with D maybe TRBD1 (6 bases). The CDR3 extends over 11 amino acids. Trimming shortened V by 8 bases and J by 3 bases, and 8 bases separated the two germline ends. CDR3: CASGGVYEQYF. The CDR3 DNA follows: TGTGCCAGCGGGGGCGTCTACGAGCAGTACTTC.

A few counts support this clonotype. The chain links TRBV3-1 to TRBJ2-5; the D gene is possibly TRBD2 (5 bases). This CDR3 is 15 amino acids long. Germline V gene data show CDR1 as LGHDT and CDR2 as YNNKEL (reference sequence). Trimming cost V 3 bases and J 5 bases, with 16 bases left between them. CDR3 bases: TGTGCCAGCAGCCAGTTGGTTCGGGGTGGGGAGACCCAGTACTTC. This translates into CASSQLVRGGETQYF.

This chain links TRBV5-8 with TRBJ2-5; possible D gene TRBD2, 6 bases. The CDR3 is 13 residues long. Germline-derived CDR1 and CDR2 are SGHTS and YDEGEE. V was trimmed by 0 bases and J by 4 bases, leaving 7 bases between them. The CDR3 DNA reads as TGTGCCAGCAGCTTGGACGGGGGAGAGACCCAGTACTTC. This sequence encodes CASSLDGGETQYF.

The chain employs TRBV6-2 or TRBV6-3 and TRBJ2-5; tentatively, D is TRBD1 or TRBD2 (5 bases each). Germline V lookup: CDR1 MNHEY, CDR2 SVGEGT. The CDR3 consists of 16 residues. Trimming took 1 base from V and 1 from J, leaving 13 bases between them. CDR3 bases: TGTGCCAGCAGTTACTACCCGGGACCTCCCCAAGAGACCCAGTACTTC. Translated: CASSYYPGPPQETQYF.

In its sample, this clonotype was seen once. V is TRBV18 and J is TRBJ1-1; D gene ambiguous. The germline gives CDR1 KGHSH, CDR2 LQKENI. This CDR3 spans 14 amino acids. V was clipped by 8 bases and J by 11 bases, with 24 bases between them. The CDR3, as DNA: TGTGCCAGCACTCCGAGTGGTGCGTTGGGTAAGGCTTTCTTT. Translated: CASTPSGALGKAFF.

The chain is built from TRBV27 and TRBJ2-1; a weak D match, TRBD1 (6 bases). V was shortened by 1 base and J by 11 bases, with 15 bases between the two germline ends. The germline V gene has CDR1 MNHEY and CDR2 SMNVEV (reference sequence). The CDR3 runs 14 residues. Here the CDR3 reads CASSLFPGQRQQFF. CDR3 DNA: TGTGCCAGCAGTTTATTCCCCGGACAGAGGCAGCAGTTCTTC.

This clonotype was seen only a few times. This chain connects TRBV12-3 or TRBV12-4 to TRBJ1-5, with 9 nucleotides matching TRBD1. Unmatched junction bases numbered 8, after V lost 5 bases and J lost 3 bases. CDR3 length: 16 residues. In nucleotides, the CDR3 is TGTGCCAGCAGTAGTAGGACAGGGGCCGTCAATCAGCCCCAGCATTTT. Amino acids: CASSSRTGAVNQPQHF.

The chain recombines TRBV5-1 with TRBJ1-4; D unclear. V was cut by 3 bases and J by 5 bases, with 11 bases left in between. Germline V gene sequence: CDR1 SGHRS, CDR2 YFSETQ. The CDR3 runs 14 residues. In DNA, the CDR3 is TGCGCCAGCAGCTGGAGGAGTTTGAATGAAAAACTGTTTTTT. Translated, it gives CASSWRSLNEKLFF.

V is TRBV12-3 or TRBV12-4 and J is TRBJ2-1; no clear D. The CDR3 length is 16 residues. Trimming pared 1 base from V and 3 bases from J, leaving 13 bases between. CDR3 sequence (DNA): TGTGCCAGCAGTTTAGTTCTCAAGGGCCTCTACAATGAGCAGTTCTTC. This sequence encodes CASSLVLKGLYNEQFF.

V and J are TRBV6-1 and TRBJ2-7; the match to TRBD2 covers 10 bases. Germline values: CDR1 MNHNS, CDR2 SASEGT. The trim removed 2 bases at V and 3 bases at J, leaving 1 base unmatched. The CDR3 covers 14 residues. The CDR3: CASSERLAGYEQYV. The CDR3 nucleotides are TGTGCCAGCAGTGAAAGACTAGCGGGCTACGAGCAGTACGTC.

This sequence joins TRBV28 and TRBJ2-1; 8 bases match TRBD1. Germline V lookup: CDR1 MDHEN, CDR2 SYDVKM. The CDR3 runs 13 residues. V shed 6 bases and J 6 bases; nucleotides not matched to a gene: 4. The CDR3 sequence: CASRTTGVNEQFF. CDR3 coding DNA: TGTGCCAGCAGGACGACAGGGGTCAATGAGCAGTTCTTC.

The chain couples TRBV6-6 to TRBJ1-1; tentatively, D is TRBD1 (6 bases). Germline V lookup: CDR1 MNHNY, CDR2 SVGAGI (reference sequence). The CDR3 is 14 amino acids. V gave up 6 bases and J gave up 0 bases, with 11 bases separating them. The CDR3 DNA reads as TGTGCCAGCAGCCCCCGGGACATGAACACTGAAGCTTTCTTT. Translated, it gives CASSPRDMNTEAFF.